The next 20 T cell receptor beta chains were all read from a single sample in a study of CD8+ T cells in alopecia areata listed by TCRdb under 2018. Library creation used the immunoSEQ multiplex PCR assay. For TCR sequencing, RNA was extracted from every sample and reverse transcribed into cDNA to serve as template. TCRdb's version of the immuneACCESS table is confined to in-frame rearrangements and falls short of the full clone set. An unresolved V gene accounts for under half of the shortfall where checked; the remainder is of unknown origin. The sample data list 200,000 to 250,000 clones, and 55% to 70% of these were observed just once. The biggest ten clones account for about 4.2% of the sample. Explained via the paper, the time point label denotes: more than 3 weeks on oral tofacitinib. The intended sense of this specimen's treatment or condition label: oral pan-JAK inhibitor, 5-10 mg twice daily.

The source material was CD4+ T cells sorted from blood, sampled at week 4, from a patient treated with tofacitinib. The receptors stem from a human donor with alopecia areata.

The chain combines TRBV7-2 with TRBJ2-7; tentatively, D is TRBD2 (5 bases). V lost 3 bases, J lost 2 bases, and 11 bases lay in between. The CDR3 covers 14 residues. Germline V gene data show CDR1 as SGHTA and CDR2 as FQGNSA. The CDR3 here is CASSFGGRTYEQYF. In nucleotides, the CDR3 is TGTGCCAGCAGCTTTGGCGGGCGAACCTACGAGCAGTACTTC.

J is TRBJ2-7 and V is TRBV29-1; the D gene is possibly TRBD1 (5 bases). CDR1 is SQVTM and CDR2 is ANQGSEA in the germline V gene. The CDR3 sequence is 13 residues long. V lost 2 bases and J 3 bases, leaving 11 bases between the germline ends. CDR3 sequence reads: CSVEQGSSYEQYF. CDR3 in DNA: TGCAGCGTTGAACAGGGAAGTAGCTACGAGCAGTACTTC.

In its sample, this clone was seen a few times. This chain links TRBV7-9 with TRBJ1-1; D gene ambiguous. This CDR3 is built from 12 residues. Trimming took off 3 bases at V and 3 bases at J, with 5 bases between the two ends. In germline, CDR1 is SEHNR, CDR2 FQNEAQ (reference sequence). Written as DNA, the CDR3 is TGTGCCAGCAGCTTTCTGGACACTGAAGCTTTCTTT. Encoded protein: CASSFLDTEAFF.

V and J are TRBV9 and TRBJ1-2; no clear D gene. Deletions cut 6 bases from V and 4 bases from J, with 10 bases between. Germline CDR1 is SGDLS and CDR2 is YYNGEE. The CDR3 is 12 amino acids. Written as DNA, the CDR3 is TGTGCCAGCAAATCTGCGGTCTATGGCTACACCTTC. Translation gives CASKSAVYGYTF.

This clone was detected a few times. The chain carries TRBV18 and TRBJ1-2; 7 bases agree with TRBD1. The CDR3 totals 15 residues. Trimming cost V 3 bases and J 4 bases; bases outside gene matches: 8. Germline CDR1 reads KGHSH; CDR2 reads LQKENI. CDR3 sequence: CASSPGTGERYGYTF. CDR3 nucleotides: TGTGCCAGCTCACCTGGTACAGGGGAACGCTATGGCTACACCTTC.

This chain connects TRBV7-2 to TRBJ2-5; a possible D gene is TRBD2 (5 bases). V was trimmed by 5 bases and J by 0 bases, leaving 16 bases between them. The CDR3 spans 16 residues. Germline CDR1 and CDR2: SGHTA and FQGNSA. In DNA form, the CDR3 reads TGTGCCAGCAGCCCATCCACTAGGAACAACCAAGAGACCCAGTACTTC. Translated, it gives CASSPSTRNNQETQYF.

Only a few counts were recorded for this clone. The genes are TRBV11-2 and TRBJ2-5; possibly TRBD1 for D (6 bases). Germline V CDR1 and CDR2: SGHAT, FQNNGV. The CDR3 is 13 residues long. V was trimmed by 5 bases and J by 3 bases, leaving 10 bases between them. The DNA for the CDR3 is TGTGCCAGCAGCAGGTCAGGGGAAGAGACCCAGTACTTC. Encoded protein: CASSRSGEETQYF. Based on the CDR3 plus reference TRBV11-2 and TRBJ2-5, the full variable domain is EAGVAQSPRYKIIEKRQSVAFWCNPISGHATLYWYQQILGQGPKLLIQFQNNGVVDDSQLPKDRFSAERLKGVDSTLKIQPAKLEDSAVYLCASSRSGEETQYFGPGTRLLVL.

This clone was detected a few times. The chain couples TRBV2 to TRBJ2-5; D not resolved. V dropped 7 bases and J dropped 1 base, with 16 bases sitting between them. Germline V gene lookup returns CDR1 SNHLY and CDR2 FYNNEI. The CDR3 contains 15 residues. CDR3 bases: TGTGCCAGCAAACCGGGCCCTCCACTCCAAGAGACCCAGTACTTC. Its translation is CASKPGPPLQETQYF.

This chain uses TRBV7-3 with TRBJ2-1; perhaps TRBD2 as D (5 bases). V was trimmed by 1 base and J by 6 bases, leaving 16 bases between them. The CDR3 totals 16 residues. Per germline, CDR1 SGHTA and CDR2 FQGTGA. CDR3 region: CASSLRDRTGSNEQFF. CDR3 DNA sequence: TGTGCCAGCAGCTTAAGGGATCGAACGGGGTCCAATGAGCAGTTCTTC.

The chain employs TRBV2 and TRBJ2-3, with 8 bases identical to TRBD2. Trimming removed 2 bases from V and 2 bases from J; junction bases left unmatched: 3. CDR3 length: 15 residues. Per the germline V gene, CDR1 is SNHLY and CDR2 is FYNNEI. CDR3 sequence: CASSENGLATDTQYF. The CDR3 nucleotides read TGTGCCAGCAGTGAAAACGGACTAGCCACAGATACGCAGTATTTT.

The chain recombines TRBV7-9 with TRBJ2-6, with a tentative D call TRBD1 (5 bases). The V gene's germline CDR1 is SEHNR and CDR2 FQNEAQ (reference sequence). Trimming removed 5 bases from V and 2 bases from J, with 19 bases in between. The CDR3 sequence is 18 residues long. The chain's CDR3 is CASSPLAGSQPGANVLTF. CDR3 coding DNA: TGTGCCAGCAGCCCTTTGGCAGGGTCCCAACCTGGGGCCAACGTCCTGACTTTC. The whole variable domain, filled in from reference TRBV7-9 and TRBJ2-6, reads DTGVSQNPRHKITKRGQNVTFRCDPISEHNRLYWYRQTLGQGPEFLTYFQNEAQLEKSRLLSDRFSAERPKGSFSTLEIQRTEQGDSAMYLCASSPLAGSQPGANVLTFGAGSRLTVL.

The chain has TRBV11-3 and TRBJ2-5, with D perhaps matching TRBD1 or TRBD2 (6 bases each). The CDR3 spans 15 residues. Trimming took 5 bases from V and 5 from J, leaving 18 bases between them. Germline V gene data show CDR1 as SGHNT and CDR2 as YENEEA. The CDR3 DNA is TGTGCCAGCAGCCCGGTGGGGGGCCTTGGGGAGACCCAGTACTTC. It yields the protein CASSPVGGLGETQYF.

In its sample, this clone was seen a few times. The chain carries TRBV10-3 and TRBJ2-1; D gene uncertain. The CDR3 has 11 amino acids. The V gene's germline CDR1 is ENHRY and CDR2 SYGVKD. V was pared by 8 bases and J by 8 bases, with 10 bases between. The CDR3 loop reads CAIRLVDEQFF. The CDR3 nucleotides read TGTGCCATCCGGCTCGTCGATGAGCAGTTCTTC.

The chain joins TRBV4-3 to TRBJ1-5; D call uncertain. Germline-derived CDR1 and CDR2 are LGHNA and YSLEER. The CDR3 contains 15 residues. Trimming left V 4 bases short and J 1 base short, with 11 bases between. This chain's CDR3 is CASSPHVWSNQPQHF. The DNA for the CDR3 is TGCGCCAGCAGCCCCCACGTGTGGAGCAATCAGCCCCAGCATTTT.

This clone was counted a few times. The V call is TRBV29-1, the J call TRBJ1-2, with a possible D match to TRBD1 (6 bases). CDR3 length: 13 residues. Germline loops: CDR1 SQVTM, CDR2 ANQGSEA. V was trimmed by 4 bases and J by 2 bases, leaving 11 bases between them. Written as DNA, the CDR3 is TGCAGCGTTGTGTCAAGGGGGAACTATGGCTACACCTTC. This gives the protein CSVVSRGNYGYTF. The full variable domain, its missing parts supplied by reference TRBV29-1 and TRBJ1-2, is SAVISQKPSRDICQRGTSLTIQCQVDSQVTMMFWYRQQPGQSLTLIATANQGSEATYESGFVIDKFPISRPNLTFSTLTVSNMSPEDSSIYLCSVVSRGNYGYTFGSGTRLTVV.

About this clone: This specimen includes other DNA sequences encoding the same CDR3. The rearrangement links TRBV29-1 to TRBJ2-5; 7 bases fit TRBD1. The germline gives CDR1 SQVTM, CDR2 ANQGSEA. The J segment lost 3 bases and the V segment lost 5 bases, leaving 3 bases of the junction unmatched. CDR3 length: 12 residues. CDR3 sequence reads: CSVTGAKETQYF. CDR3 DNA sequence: TGCAGCGTTACAGGGGCAAAAGAGACCCAGTACTTC.

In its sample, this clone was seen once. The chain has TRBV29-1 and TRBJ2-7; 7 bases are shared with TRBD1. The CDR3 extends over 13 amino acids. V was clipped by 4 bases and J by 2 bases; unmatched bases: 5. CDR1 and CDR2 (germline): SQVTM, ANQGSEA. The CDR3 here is CSVVKGAPYEQYF. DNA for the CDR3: TGCAGCGTTGTAAAGGGGGCGCCCTACGAGCAGTACTTC.

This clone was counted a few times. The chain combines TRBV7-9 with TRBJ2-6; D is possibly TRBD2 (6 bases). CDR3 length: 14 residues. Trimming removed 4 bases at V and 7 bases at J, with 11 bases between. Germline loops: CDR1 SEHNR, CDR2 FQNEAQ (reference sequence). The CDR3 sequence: CASSSYTSANVLTF. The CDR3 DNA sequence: TGTGCCAGCAGCTCGTACACTAGCGCCAACGTCCTGACTTTC.

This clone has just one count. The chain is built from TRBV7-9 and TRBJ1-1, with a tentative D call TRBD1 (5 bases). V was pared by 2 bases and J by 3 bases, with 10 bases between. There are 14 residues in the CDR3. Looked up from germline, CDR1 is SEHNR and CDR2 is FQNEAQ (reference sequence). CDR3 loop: CASSLQGTDTEAFF. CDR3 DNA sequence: TGTGCCAGCAGCTTACAGGGTACCGACACTGAAGCTTTCTTT.

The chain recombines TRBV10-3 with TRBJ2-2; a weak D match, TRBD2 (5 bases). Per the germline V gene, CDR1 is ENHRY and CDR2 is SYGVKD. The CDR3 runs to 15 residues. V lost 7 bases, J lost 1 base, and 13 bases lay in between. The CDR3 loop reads CAIKFAGGNTGELFF. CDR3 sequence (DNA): TGTGCCATCAAATTCGCGGGCGGGAACACCGGGGAGCTGTTTTTT.